The 3 T cell receptor beta chains in this list originate from one sample, sequenced in a study of blood T cell repertoires in COVID-19. Sequencing used immunoSEQ multiplex PCR; TCRdb keeps in-frame clones, though not all of them. The data hold some 48,000 clones, with 86% observed a single time. Specimen: peripheral blood. Every receptor here comes from a woman of 80 years or more with COVID-19, enrolled during active disease.

The rearrangement joins TRBV5-1 to TRBJ1-6; 7 bases are a match to TRBD1. The CDR3 totals 18 residues. The V gene end was trimmed by 2 bases and the J gene end by 5 bases; junction bases not matched to a gene: 13. CDR1 is SGHRS and CDR2 is YFSETQ in the germline V gene. The CDR3: CASSFPLGRGHDNSPLHF. CDR3 DNA: TGCGCCAGCAGCTTCCCCCTGGGTAGGGGGCACGATAATTCACCCCTCCACTTT.

This clone was seen only once. The genes are TRBV30 and TRBJ2-4; 12 positions match TRBD2. After removal of 5 bases from V and 0 bases from J, the junction contained 2 bases not matched to a gene. Germline CDR1 and CDR2: GTSNPN and SVGIG (reference sequence). The CDR3 spans 15 residues. Written as DNA, the CDR3 is TGTGCCTGGGGACTAGCGGGACTAGCCAAAAACATTCAGTACTTC. Translating gives CAWGLAGLAKNIQYF.

Sample share makes this clone medium-sized. V and J are TRBV10-1 and TRBJ2-1; D perhaps matches TRBD2 (6 bases). Trimming cost V 3 bases and J 3 bases, with 15 bases left between them. CDR1 WNHNN and CDR2 SYGVQD come from the germline V gene (reference sequence). The CDR3 contains 16 residues. This CDR3 reads CASSEDVGSFYNEQFF. Here the CDR3 DNA reads TGCGCCAGCAGTGAAGATGTCGGGAGTTTCTACAATGAGCAGTTCTTC.